Below, 18 T cell receptor beta chains from the same sample are listed, as sequenced in a study of blood T cell repertoires in COVID-19 (TCRdb year 2020). Library preparation employed the immunoSEQ multiplex PCR assay. The source is immuneACCESS, and TCRdb retained only in-frame sequences with V and J called. Part of the clones is not carried over; for the studies checked, unresolved V genes explain less than half of this, and the remainder is unexplained. In this sample the table shows roughly 24,000 clones, over 90% of which occur a single time. The top ten clonotypes cover around 2.1% of the sample. The sequenced sample consisted of peripheral blood. These receptors were taken from a human donor in a cohort sampled during active COVID-19.

This rearrangement joins TRBV5-1 to TRBJ2-1; 7 positions agree with TRBD2. V shed 2 bases and J 7 bases; nucleotides not matched to a gene: 18. Germline CDR1 reads SGHRS; CDR2 reads YFSETQ. CDR3 length equals 18 residues. The CDR3 loop is CASSLEVAGEIFGNEQFF. CDR3 in DNA: TGCGCCAGCAGCTTAGAAGTAGCGGGTGAGATTTTTGGAAATGAGCAGTTCTTC.

V gene TRBV19 combines with J gene TRBJ1-3, with 7 nucleotides matching TRBD1. CDR3 length: 16 residues. CDR1 LNHDA and CDR2 SQIVND come from the germline V gene (reference sequence). Unmatched junction bases numbered 5, after V lost 3 bases and J lost 0 bases. Here the CDR3 DNA reads TGTGCCAGTAGTATCCCGGACAGGCTCTCTGGAAACACCATATATTTT. It encodes CASSIPDRLSGNTIYF.

This clone came up once. The CDR3 region is CATSERGIQYF. As DNA, the CDR3 is TGTGCCACCAGTGAAAGGGGGATTCAGTACTTC. The genes are TRBV24-1 and TRBJ2-4; perhaps TRBD1 as D (6 bases). The V end was cut by 4 bases, the J end by 10 bases, with 7 bases between. CDR1 KGHDR and CDR2 SFDVKD come from the germline V gene. The CDR3 is 11 residues long.

The chain employs TRBV6-4 and TRBJ2-1; 13 nucleotides match TRBD2. V lost 6 bases and J lost 8; bases outside the gene matches: 7. The CDR3 covers 15 residues. Per germline, CDR1 MRHNA and CDR2 SNTAGT. The CDR3 nucleotides read TGTGCCAGCAGCCCCCGGACTAGCGGGAGCTATGAGCAGTTCTTC. The encoded protein is CASSPRTSGSYEQFF.

CDR3: CASSWQQGPEQYF. DNA for the CDR3: TGTGCCAGCAGTTGGCAACAGGGTCCCGAGCAGTACTTC. The chain employs TRBV27 and TRBJ2-7; a possible D gene is TRBD1 (6 bases). Trimming shortened V by 4 bases and J by 6 bases, and 13 bases separated the two germline ends. Germline V CDR1 and CDR2: MNHEY, SMNVEV (reference sequence). The CDR3 is 13 residues long.

As DNA, the CDR3 is TGTGCCAGCAGTGAAGCCCCGGGGATCTATGGCTACACCTTC. It yields the protein CASSEAPGIYGYTF. This chain connects TRBV6-1 to TRBJ1-2; D is undetermined. The V gene lost 0 bases and the J gene lost 4 bases, with 9 bases spanning the gap. Germline CDR1 reads MNHNS; CDR2 reads SASEGT. This CDR3 has 14 residues.

This clone is a singleton in its sample. The genes are TRBV3-1 (or the pseudogene TRBV3-2) and TRBJ2-3; tentative D call: TRBD2 (5 bases). Germline assignment: CDR1 LGHDT and CDR2 YNNKEL (reference sequence). Between the trimmed V and J ends, which lost 1 base and 2 bases, there was a span of 16 bases. This CDR3 is 17 amino acids long. The CDR3 DNA reads as TGTGCCAGCAGCCAAGGTCGGAGGCCGACCCACACAGATACGCAGTATTTT. Its translation: CASSQGRRPTHTDTQYF.

The J gene is TRBJ1-2, the V gene TRBV3-1 (or the pseudogene TRBV3-2); D uncertain. V lost 4 bases and J lost 5, with 11 bases in between. CDR1 and CDR2 from the germline V gene are LGHDT and YNNKEL (reference sequence). The CDR3 has 13 residues. The CDR3 protein is CASSPVWTYGYTF. CDR3 bases: TGTGCCAGCAGCCCCGTGTGGACTTATGGCTACACCTTC.

This clone has only one observation. J is TRBJ2-1 and V is TRBV7-3, with 11 bases identical to TRBD1. V shed 2 bases, J shed 6 bases, and the junction held 3 bases outside the gene matches. The CDR3 is 15 residues long. Germline loops: CDR1 SGHTA, CDR2 FQGTGA. CDR3 nucleotides: TGTGCCAGCAGCTTAGGGACAGGGGGGTCCAATGAGCAGTTCTTC. The encoded protein is CASSLGTGGSNEQFF.

The genes are TRBV10-2 and TRBJ1-1; D is unresolved. The germline V gene encodes CDR1 WSHSY and CDR2 SAAADI. V shed 9 bases and J shed 1 base, with 12 bases lying between them. There are 13 residues in the CDR3. CDR3 protein: CASRGASNTEAFF. CDR3 in DNA: TGCGCCAGTCGGGGAGCCTCGAACACTGAAGCTTTCTTT.

V gene TRBV2 combines with J gene TRBJ2-5, with D possibly TRBD2 on 6 matching bases. The V gene lost 7 bases and the J gene lost 0 bases, with 15 bases spanning the gap. Germline V gene data show CDR1 as SNHLY and CDR2 as FYNNEI. This CDR3 is built from 15 residues. In nucleotides, the CDR3 is TGTGCCAGCACCCCCCGGGGGTCTTACCAAGAGACCCAGTACTTC. Translating gives CASTPRGSYQETQYF.

The CDR3 nucleotides read TGCGCCAGCAGCCACAGGACAGGACAGGGAAACACCATATATTTT. It encodes CASSHRTGQGNTIYF. This rearrangement joins TRBV4-3 to TRBJ1-3, with 7 bases identical to TRBD1. CDR3 size: 15 residues. V gave up 3 bases and J gave up 4 bases; unmatched junction bases: 6. Germline loops: CDR1 LGHNA, CDR2 YSLEER.

This chain uses TRBV6-6 with TRBJ1-4; possibly TRBD1 for D (6 bases). The CDR3 length is 15 residues. The V end lost 6 bases, the J end lost 0 bases, and 11 bases lay between the germline ends. Per the germline V gene, CDR1 is MNHNY and CDR2 is SVGAGI (reference sequence). The CDR3 sequence: CASRFSGATNEKLFF. The CDR3 DNA is TGTGCCAGCAGATTCTCAGGGGCAACTAATGAAAAACTGTTTTTT.

V usage is TRBV12-1 and J usage is TRBJ2-2; the listed D gene, TRBD2, was not tested against the DNA. TRBV12-1 is labeled a pseudogene. The CDR3 sequence is 19 residues long. CDR3 bases: TGTGCCAGCAGCCCAGGGACTAGCGGGAGCAGAAGGGTGGCCGGGGAGCTGTTTTTT. Amino acid sequence: CASSPGTSGSRRVAGELFF.

This rearrangement joins TRBV27 to TRBJ1-2; a possible D gene is TRBD1 (6 bases). CDR3 length equals 18 residues. V lost 3 bases and J lost 8, with 28 bases in between. Germline V gene lookup returns CDR1 MNHEY and CDR2 SMNVEV (reference sequence). The CDR3, as DNA: TGTGCCAGCAGTTTTTTAAGTTCCACAGACAGGACCTTCACCGGCTACACCTTC. Protein sequence: CASSFLSSTDRTFTGYTF.

This chain joins TRBV10-3 and TRBJ1-2; 7 bases align to TRBD1. This CDR3 contains 15 residues. Germline CDR1 and CDR2: ENHRY and SYGVKD. The V segment lost 5 bases and the J segment 4 bases; nucleotides outside the gene matches: 10. The CDR3 bases are TGTGCCATCAGTTTTGGACAGGAACCCGCCTATGGCTACACCTTC. As protein: CAISFGQEPAYGYTF.

The V call is TRBV11-3, the J call TRBJ2-2; 12 bases fit TRBD1. Germline lookup yields CDR1 SGHNT and CDR2 YENEEA. This CDR3 is 17 amino acids long. Trimming took 3 bases from V and 6 from J; bases not matched to a gene: 8. CDR3 protein: CASSFGRDRGQAGELFF. The CDR3, as DNA: TGTGCCAGCAGCTTCGGCCGGGACAGGGGGCAAGCCGGGGAGCTGTTTTTT.

The CDR3 coding sequence is TGCGCCAGCAGCCCCCGGACTAGCGGGGCCTCAGATACGCAGTATTTT. Its translation is CASSPRTSGASDTQYF. The chain joins TRBV5-1 to TRBJ2-3; TRBD2 aligns across 12 bases. The length of the CDR3 is 16 residues. J was trimmed by 4 bases and V by 4 bases; bases with no gene match: 7. From germline, CDR1 is SGHRS and CDR2 YFSETQ.